One TCR beta chain is described in this entry. The assay was immunoSEQ multiplex PCR, and TCRdb's table has in-frame clones only and misses some. The sample holds about 980,000 clones, more than 75% seen once. Germline lookup yields CDR1 SGHRS and CDR2 YFSETQ. Between the trimmed V and J ends, which lost 4 bases and 1 base, there was a span of 8 bases. The CDR3 spans 13 residues. This specimen belongs to a study of shared clonotypes between healthy human individuals. The chain combines TRBV5-1 with TRBJ1-2, with D possibly matching TRBD1 (5 bases). This sequence originates from a man between 18 and 35 years old in good health. The sequenced material came from memory CD4+ T cells sorted from blood. Subset indicated: CD45RA-negative fraction. This CDR3 is CASSADNNYGYTF. For the CDR3, the DNA is TGCGCCAGCAGCGCGGACAATAACTATGGCTACACCTTC. Full variable domain (rest looked up from reference TRBV5-1 and TRBJ1-2): KAGVTQTPRYLIKTRGQQVTLSCSPISGHRSVSWYQQTPGQGLQFLFEYFSETQRNKGNFPGRFSGRQFSNSRSEMNVSTLELGDSALYLCASSADNNYGYTFGSGTRLTVV.